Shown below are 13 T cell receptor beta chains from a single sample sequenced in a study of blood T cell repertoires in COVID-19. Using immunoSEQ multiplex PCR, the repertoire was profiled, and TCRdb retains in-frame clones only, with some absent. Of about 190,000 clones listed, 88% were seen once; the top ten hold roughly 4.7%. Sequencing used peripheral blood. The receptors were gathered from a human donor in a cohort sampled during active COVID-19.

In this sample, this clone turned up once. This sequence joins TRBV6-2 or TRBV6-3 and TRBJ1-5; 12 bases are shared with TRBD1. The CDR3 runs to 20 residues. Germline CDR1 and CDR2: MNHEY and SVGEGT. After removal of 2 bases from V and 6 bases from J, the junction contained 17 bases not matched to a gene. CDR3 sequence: CASSYDEGTGGALIGQPQHF. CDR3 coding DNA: TGTGCCAGCAGTTACGACGAAGGGACAGGGGGCGCGTTAATAGGTCAGCCCCAGCATTTT.

The CDR3, as DNA: TGTGCCAGCAGTGAAGCCCGACAGGACATCACAGATACGCAGTATTTT. Protein product: CASSEARQDITDTQYF. This sequence joins TRBV6-1 and TRBJ2-3; maybe TRBD1 (6 bases). CDR1 is MNHNS and CDR2 is SASEGT in the germline V gene. CDR3 length equals 16 residues. V was cut by 0 bases and J by 2 bases, with 12 bases left in between.

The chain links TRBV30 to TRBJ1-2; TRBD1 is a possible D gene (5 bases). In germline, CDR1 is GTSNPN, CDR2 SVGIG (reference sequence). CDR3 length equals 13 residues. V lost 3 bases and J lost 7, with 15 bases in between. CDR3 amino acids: CAWSAQVIGGYTF. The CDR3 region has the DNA TGTGCCTGGAGCGCACAGGTGATTGGTGGCTACACCTTC.

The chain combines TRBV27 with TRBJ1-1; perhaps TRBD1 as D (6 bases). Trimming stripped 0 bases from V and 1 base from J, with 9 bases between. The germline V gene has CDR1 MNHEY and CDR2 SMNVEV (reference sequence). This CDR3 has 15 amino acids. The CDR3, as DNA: TGTGCCAGCAGTTTATCGGGGGCTGGGAACACTGAAGCTTTCTTT. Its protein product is CASSLSGAGNTEAFF.

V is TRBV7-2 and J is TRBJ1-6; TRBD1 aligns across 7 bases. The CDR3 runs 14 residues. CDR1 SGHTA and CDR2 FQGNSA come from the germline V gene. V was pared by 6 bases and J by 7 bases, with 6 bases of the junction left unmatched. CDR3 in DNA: TGTGCCAGCAGAAGGGGGCAAGAGAATTCACCCCTCCACTTT. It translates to CASRRGQENSPLHF.

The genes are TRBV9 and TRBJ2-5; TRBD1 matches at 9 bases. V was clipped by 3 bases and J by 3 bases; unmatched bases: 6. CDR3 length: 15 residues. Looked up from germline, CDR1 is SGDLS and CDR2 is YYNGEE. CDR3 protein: CASSGGDRVKETQYF. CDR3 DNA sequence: TGTGCCAGCAGCGGGGGGGACAGGGTAAAAGAGACCCAGTACTTC.

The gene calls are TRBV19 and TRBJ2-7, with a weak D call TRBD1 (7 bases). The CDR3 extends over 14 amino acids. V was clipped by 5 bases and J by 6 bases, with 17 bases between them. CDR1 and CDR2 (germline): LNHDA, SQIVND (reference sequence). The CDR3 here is CASSVGGGVGEQYF. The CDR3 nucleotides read TGTGCCAGTAGTGTAGGGGGCGGGGTTGGCGAGCAGTACTTC.

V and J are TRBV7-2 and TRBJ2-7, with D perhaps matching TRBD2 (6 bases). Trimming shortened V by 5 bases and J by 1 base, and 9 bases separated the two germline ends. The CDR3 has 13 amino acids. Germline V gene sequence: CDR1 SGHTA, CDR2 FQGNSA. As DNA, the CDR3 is TGTGCCAGCAGCCTGACTAGGTCCTACGAGCAGTACTTC. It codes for CASSLTRSYEQYF.

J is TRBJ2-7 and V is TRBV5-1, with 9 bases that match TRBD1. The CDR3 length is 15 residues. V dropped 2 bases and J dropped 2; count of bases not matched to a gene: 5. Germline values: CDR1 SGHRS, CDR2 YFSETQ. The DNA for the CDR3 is TGCGCCAGCAGCTTTAGGACAGGGGACACCTACGAGCAGTACTTC. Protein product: CASSFRTGDTYEQYF.

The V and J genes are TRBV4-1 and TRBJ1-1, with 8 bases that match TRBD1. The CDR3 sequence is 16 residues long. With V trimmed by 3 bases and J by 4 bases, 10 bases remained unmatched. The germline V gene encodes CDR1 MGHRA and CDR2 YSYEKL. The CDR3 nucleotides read TGCGCCAGCAGCCACCTAAGGACAGGGCAGGGCACTGAAGCTTTCTTT. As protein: CASSHLRTGQGTEAFF.

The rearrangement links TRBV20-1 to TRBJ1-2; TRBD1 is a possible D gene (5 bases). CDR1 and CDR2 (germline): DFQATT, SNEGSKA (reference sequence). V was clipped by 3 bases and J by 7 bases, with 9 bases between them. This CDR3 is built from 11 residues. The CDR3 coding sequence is TGCAGTGCTAGGGCGGGGCCTGGCTACACCTTC. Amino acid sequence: CSARAGPGYTF.

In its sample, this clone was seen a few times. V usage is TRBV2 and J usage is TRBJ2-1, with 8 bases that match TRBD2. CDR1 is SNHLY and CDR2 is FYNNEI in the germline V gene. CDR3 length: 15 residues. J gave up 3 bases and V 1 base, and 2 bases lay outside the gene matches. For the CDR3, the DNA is TGTGCCAGCAGTGAAGGCGGGGGGAGCTACAATGAGCAGTTCTTC. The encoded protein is CASSEGGGSYNEQFF.

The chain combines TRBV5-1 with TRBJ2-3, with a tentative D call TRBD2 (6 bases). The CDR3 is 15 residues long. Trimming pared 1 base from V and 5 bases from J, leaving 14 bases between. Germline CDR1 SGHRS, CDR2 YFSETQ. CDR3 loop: CASSLSPGVVDTQYF. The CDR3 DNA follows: TGCGCCAGCAGCTTGAGTCCGGGGGTTGTAGATACGCAGTATTTT.